A few counts support the clone carrying this TCR beta chain. This CDR3 contains 13 residues. V lost 3 bases, J lost 2 bases, and 8 bases lay in between. In germline, CDR1 is SGHAT, CDR2 FQNNGV. Method: immunoSEQ multiplex PCR; TCRdb's copy keeps in-frame clones and lacks some. This table has more than 70,000 clones, 90% to 95% appearing once. This entry is derived from a study of technical replicates of blood from several donors. What was sequenced was T cells isolated from PBMCs. The origin of this receptor is a human donor in good health. The gene calls are TRBV11-2 and TRBJ2-7; D remains unclear. The CDR3 region is CASSFTQAYEQYF. Here the CDR3 DNA reads TGTGCCAGCAGCTTTACACAAGCCTACGAGCAGTACTTC. Using reference TRBV11-2 and TRBJ2-7 for the parts outside the CDR3, the full variable domain is EAGVAQSPRYKIIEKRQSVAFWCNPISGHATLYWYQQILGQGPKLLIQFQNNGVVDDSQLPKDRFSAERLKGVDSTLKIQPAKLEDSAVYLCASSFTQAYEQYFGPGTRLTVT.